This T cell receptor beta chain originates from a study of T cells after yellow fever vaccination. The germline CDR1 and CDR2 sequences are SNHLY and FYNNEI. Trimming left V 3 bases short and J 5 bases short, with 11 bases between. The CDR3 totals 15 residues. In TCRdb, the 5' RACE reads were re-called with MiXCR into one record per CDR3 protein. The repertoire has around 160,000 distinct CDR3 sequences, about 7% of them found once; the top ten carry around 2.3%. This clonotype was recorded at least ten times. This receptor was identified in a man aged 18 to 30 who received the YFV17D yellow fever vaccine. This chain links TRBV2 with TRBJ1-6; no clear D. This specimen consisted of CD4+ T cells sorted from PBMCs, obtained 4 to 6 days after the first yellow fever vaccination. The CDR3 protein is CASSEGRLHNSPLHF. The CDR3 DNA reads TGTGCCAGCAGTGAGGGCAGGCTACATAATTCACCCCTCCACTTT.